This T cell receptor beta chain stems from a study of shared clonotypes between healthy human individuals. Study context: Used for every donor were three CD4 naive, three CD4 memory, two CD8 naive and one CD8 memory plate.

Findings and limits, study-wide: What naive subsets generally showed was a larger estimated richness than memory subsets showed.

CD8 cells regarded as naive lacked CD45RO, were positively chosen for CCR7, and omitted terminally differentiated effector memory CD45RA+ cells. The V gene's germline CDR1 is SNHLY and CDR2 FYNNEI. The CDR3 length is 17 residues. With 3 bases clipped from V and 0 bases from J, the junction kept 5 bases outside the gene matches. Concerning this clone itself: Its antigen is not identified.

The data were produced by immunoSEQ multiplex PCR, yet TCRdb's version contains in-frame clones alone and is incomplete. The sample consists of over 2 million clones, around 96% of them appearing once. This receptor was taken from a man younger than 35 in good health. The material sequenced was naive CD8+ T cells sorted from blood. V is TRBV2 and J is TRBJ2-3; TRBD2 matches at 11 bases. CDR3 DNA: TGTGCCAGCAGTGATTTTTGGACTAGCGGGAGCACAGATACGCAGTATTTT. Its translation: CASSDFWTSGSTDTQYF.